Listed below are T cell receptor beta chains from one sample, sequenced in a study of T cell clones after liver transplantation. The repertoire was sequenced with immunoSEQ multiplex PCR; TCRdb's copy has only in-frame clones and lacks some. The data show approximately 70,000 clones, with roughly 84% seen just once and approximately 2.1% held by the top ten. This material consisted of CD4+ T cells from blood, taken 48 months after liver transplant. The receptors shown here come from a human patient who received a liver transplant. Certain T cells may be donor cells from the graft. CDR3s include the opening cysteine and the closing phenylalanine or tryptophan. The order of the fields is clone size, J gene, V gene, D gene, CDR3 protein, CDR3 DNA. A D gene is named only where the DNA matches it firmly. Part of the rows lack a size; the others show once, few, many or a class for expanded clones.

>NA|TRBJ2-2|TRBV2|NA
CASRGPLGGPTGELFF
TGTGCCAGCAGAGGACCCCTGGGGGGCCCCACCGGGGAGCTGTTTTTT
>NA|TRBJ2-7|TRBV5-6|NA
CASSSDILEQYF
TGTGCCAGCAGCTCCGACATCCTAGAGCAGTACTTC
>NA|TRBJ2-7|TRBV30|NA
CAWSGLTLSSSYEQYF
TGTGCCTGGAGTGGGCTGACCCTCTCGAGCTCCTACGAGCAGTACTTC
>NA|TRBJ2-3|TRBV7-2|NA
CASTITDTQYF
TGTGCCAGCACCATCACAGATACGCAGTATTTT
>NA|TRBJ2-7|TRBV7-2|NA
CASSSPARSYEQYF
TGTGCCAGCAGCTCCCCGGCTCGAAGCTACGAGCAGTACTTC
>NA|TRBJ1-1|TRBV9|NA
CASSFQGADTEAFF
TGTGCCAGCAGCTTTCAGGGAGCGGACACTGAAGCTTTCTTT
>NA|TRBJ2-6|TRBV19|NA
CASSIERETRSGANVLTF
TGTGCCAGTAGTATAGAAAGAGAGACCCGCTCTGGGGCCAACGTCCTGACTTTC
>NA|TRBJ2-3|TRBV5-5|NA
CASSPSLSTDTQYF
TGTGCCAGCAGCCCTAGCCTTAGCACAGATACGCAGTATTTT
>NA|TRBJ1-3|TRBV28|TRBD1
CASRMSTGVSGNTIYF
TGTGCCAGCAGGATGTCGACAGGGGTATCTGGAAACACCATATATTTT
>NA|TRBJ2-1|TRBV6-6|TRBD1
CAIRQGRPSEQFF
TGTGCCATCAGACAGGGTCGCCCGAGTGAGCAGTTCTTC
>NA|TRBJ2-1|TRBV5-1|TRBD1
CASSLGQGSYNEQFF
TGCGCCAGCAGCCTCGGACAGGGCTCCTACAATGAGCAGTTCTTC
>NA|TRBJ1-1|TRBV6-6|TRBD1
CASSYSWTGETEAFF
TGTGCCAGCAGTTACTCGTGGACAGGGGAAACTGAAGCTTTCTTT
>NA|TRBJ2-5|TRBV15|NA
CATMFRHEGTQYF
TGTGCCACCATGTTTCGGCATGAGGGGACCCAGTACTTC
>NA|TRBJ1-1|TRBV19|NA
CASSGRSDTEAFF
TGTGCCAGTAGTGGCAGGAGCGACACTGAAGCTTTCTTT
>NA|TRBJ1-3|TRBV18|NA
CASSEALEGTIYF
TGTGCCAGCTCTGAGGCTTTGGAGGGCACCATATATTTT
>NA|TRBJ2-6|TRBV2|NA
CASRQSSGANVLTF
TGTGCCAGCAGGCAATCCTCTGGGGCCAACGTCCTGACTTTC
>NA|TRBJ2-5|TRBV7-7|NA
CASSYAGAQETQYF
TGTGCTAGCAGCTACGCGGGGGCCCAAGAGACCCAGTACTTC
>NA|TRBJ1-5|TRBV10-3|NA
CAISESTGFNQPQHF
TGTGCCATCAGTGAGTCTACAGGATTCAATCAGCCCCAGCATTTT
>once|TRBJ2-1|TRBV11-3|TRBD1
CASSSGQVKSYNEQFF
TGTGCCAGCAGCTCTGGACAGGTAAAATCCTACAATGAGCAGTTCTTC
>NA|TRBJ2-2|TRBV28|NA
CASSPSYTGELFF
TGTGCCAGCAGTCCCTCCTACACCGGGGAGCTGTTTTTT
>NA|TRBJ1-3|TRBV30|NA
CAWSRGAFSGNTIYF
TGTGCCTGGAGCCGGGGAGCATTCTCTGGAAACACCATATATTTT
>NA|TRBJ1-2|TRBV7-2|NA
CASSTHGEGEGYTF
TGTGCCAGCAGCACCCACGGGGAGGGGGAGGGCTACACCTTC
>NA|TRBJ1-1|TRBV18|NA
CASSRAQANTEAFF
TGTGCCAGCTCAAGAGCACAGGCGAACACTGAAGCTTTCTTT
>NA|TRBJ1-5|TRBV15|NA
CATSRDLGRGNQPQHF
TGTGCCACCAGCAGAGATTTAGGCAGGGGCAATCAGCCCCAGCATTTT
>NA|TRBJ2-3|TRBV7-7|NA
CASSPQVGSTDTQYF
TGTGCCAGCAGCCCACAGGTGGGGAGCACAGATACGCAGTATTTT
>once|TRBJ1-4|TRBV7-2|TRBD1
CASSLMGQSNEKLFF
TGTGCCAGCAGCTTAATGGGACAGTCTAATGAAAAACTGTTTTTT
>NA|TRBJ2-7|TRBV28|TRBD1
CASFRTGGRLEQYF
TGTGCCAGCTTTCGGACAGGGGGCCGTCTCGAGCAGTACTTC
>once|TRBJ2-1|TRBV7-2|NA
CASSLAPLVDEQFF
TGTGCCAGCAGCTTAGCCCCTTTGGTGGATGAGCAGTTCTTC
>NA|TRBJ2-7|TRBV9|NA
CASSTGVGAYEQYF
TGTGCCAGCAGCACCGGTGTGGGGGCCTACGAGCAGTACTTC
>NA|TRBJ2-7|TRBV7-2|NA
CASNPNRGGGEQYF
TGTGCCAGCAACCCAAACAGGGGAGGGGGCGAGCAGTACTTC
>NA|TRBJ2-7|TRBV18|TRBD1
CASSPGVTTGGDEQYF
TGTGCCAGCTCACCAGGGGTAACAACAGGGGGAGACGAGCAGTACTTC